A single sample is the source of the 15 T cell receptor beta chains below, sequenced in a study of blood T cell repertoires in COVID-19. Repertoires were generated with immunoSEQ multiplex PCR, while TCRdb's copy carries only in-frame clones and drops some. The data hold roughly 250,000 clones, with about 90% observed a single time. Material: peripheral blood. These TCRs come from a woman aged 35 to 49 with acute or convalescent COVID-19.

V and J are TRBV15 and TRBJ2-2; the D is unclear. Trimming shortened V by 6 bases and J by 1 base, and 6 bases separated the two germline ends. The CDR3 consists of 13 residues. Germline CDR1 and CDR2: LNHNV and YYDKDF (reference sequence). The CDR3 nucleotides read TGTGCCACCAGGTCAGGGAACACCGGGGAGCTGTTTTTT. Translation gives CATRSGNTGELFF.

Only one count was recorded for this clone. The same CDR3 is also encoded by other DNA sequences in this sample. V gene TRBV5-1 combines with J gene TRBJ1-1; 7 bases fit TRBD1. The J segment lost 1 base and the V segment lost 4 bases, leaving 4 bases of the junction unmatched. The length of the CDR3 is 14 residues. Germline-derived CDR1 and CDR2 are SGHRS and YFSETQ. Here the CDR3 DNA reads TGCGCCAGCAGCCCGCAGGGGGGGAACACTGAAGCTTTCTTT. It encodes CASSPQGGNTEAFF.

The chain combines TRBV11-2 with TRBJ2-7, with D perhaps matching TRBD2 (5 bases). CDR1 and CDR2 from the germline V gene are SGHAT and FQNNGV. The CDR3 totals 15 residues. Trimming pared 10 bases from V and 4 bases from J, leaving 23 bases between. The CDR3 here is CATALTAAFSYEQYV. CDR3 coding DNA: TGTGCCACCGCCCTAACAGCGGCCTTCTCATACGAGCAGTACGTC.

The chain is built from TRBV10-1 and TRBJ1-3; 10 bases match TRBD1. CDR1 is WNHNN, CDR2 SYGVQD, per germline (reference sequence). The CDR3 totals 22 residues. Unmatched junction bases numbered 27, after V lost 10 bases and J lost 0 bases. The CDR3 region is CATRSGPTFETGGPLSGNTIYF. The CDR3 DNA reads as TGCGCCACCCGGTCCGGCCCCACGTTTGAGACAGGGGGCCCACTCTCTGGAAACACCATATATTTT.

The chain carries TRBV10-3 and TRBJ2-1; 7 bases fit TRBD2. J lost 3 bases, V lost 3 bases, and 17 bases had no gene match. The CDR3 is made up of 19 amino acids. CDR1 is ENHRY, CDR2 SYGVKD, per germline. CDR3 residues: CAISDIDPVGGGNYNEQFF. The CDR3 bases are TGTGCCATCAGTGATATTGACCCAGTGGGCGGGGGAAACTACAATGAGCAGTTCTTC.

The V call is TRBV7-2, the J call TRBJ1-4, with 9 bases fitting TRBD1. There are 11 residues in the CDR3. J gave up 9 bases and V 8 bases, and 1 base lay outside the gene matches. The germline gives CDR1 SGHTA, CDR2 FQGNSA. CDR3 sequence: CASGTGQKLFF. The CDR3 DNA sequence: TGTGCCAGCGGGACAGGGCAAAAACTGTTTTTT.

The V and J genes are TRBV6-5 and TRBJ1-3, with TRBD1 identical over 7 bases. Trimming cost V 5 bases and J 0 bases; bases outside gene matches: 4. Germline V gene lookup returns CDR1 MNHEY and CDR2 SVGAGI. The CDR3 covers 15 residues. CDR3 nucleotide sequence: TGTGCCAGCAGTCGCAGGGGGAACTCTGGAAACACCATATATTTT. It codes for CASSRRGNSGNTIYF.

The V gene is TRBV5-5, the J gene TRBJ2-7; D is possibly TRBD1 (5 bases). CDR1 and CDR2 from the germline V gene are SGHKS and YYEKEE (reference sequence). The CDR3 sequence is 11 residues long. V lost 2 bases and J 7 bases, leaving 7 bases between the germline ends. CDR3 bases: TGTGCCAGCAGCTTTCAGGGTGAGCAGTACGTC. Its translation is CASSFQGEQYV.

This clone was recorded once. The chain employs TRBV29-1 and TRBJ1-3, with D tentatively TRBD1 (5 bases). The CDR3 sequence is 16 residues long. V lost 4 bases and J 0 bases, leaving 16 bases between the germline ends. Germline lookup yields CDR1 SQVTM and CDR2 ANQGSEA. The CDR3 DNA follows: TGCAGCGTTGTAATCGGGGGTTTCCCCTCTGGAAACACCATATATTTT. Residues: CSVVIGGFPSGNTIYF. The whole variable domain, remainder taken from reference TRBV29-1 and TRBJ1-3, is SAVISQKPSRDICQRGTSLTIQCQVDSQVTMMFWYRQQPGQSLTLIATANQGSEATYESGFVIDKFPISRPNLTFSTLTVSNMSPEDSSIYLCSVVIGGFPSGNTIYFGEGSWLTVV.

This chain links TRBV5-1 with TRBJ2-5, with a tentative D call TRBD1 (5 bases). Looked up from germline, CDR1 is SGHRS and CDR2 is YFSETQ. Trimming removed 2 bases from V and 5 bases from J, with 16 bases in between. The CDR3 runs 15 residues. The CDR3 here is CASSFPQGDGETQYF. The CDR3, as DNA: TGCGCCAGCAGCTTTCCTCAGGGCGACGGGGAGACCCAGTACTTC.

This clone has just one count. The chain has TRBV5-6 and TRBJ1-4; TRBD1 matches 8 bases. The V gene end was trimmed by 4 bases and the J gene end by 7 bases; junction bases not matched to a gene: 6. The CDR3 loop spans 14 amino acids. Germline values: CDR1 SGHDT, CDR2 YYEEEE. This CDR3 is CASSVQGAGEKLFF. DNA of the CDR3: TGTGCCAGCAGCGTCCAGGGGGCCGGTGAAAAACTGTTTTTT.

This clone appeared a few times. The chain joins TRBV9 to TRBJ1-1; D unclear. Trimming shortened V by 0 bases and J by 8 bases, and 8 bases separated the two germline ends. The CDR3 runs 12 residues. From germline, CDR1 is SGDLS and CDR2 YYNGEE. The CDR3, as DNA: TGTGCCAGCAGCGTAGCTAGCGGGGAAGCTTTCTTT. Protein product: CASSVASGEAFF.

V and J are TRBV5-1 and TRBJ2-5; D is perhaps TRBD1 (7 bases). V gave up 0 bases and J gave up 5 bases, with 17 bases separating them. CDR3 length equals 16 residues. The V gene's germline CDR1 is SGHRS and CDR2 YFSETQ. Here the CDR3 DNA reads TGCGCCAGCAGCTTGGCCAGGGGGGCCGGTGGGGAGACCCAGTACTTC. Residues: CASSLARGAGGETQYF.

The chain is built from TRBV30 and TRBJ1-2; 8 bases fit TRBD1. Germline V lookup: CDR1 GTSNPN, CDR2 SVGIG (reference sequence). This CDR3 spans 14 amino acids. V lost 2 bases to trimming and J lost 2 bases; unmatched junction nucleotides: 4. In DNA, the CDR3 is TGTGCCTGGAGTAAGGGACAGGCCAACTATGGCTACACCTTC. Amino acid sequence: CAWSKGQANYGYTF.

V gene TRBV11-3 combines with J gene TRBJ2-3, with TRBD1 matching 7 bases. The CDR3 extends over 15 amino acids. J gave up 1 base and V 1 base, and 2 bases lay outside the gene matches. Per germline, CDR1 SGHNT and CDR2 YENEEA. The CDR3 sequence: CASSLVGGRTDTQYF. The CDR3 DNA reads TGTGCCAGCAGCTTAGTAGGGGGCCGCACAGATACGCAGTATTTT.